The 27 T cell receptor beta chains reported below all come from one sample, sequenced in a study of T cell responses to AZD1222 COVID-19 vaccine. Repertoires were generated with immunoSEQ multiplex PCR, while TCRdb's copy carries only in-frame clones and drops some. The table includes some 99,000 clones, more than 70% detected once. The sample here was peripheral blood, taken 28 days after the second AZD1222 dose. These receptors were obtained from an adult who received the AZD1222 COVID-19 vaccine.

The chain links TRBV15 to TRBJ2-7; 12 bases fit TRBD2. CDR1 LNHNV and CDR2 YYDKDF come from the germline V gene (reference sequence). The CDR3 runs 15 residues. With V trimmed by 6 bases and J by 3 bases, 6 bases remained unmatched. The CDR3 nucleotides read TGTGCCACCAGACTTGGACTAGCGGGAAGCTACGAGCAGTACTTC. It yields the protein CATRLGLAGSYEQYF. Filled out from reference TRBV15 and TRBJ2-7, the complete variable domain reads DAMVIQNPRYQVTQFGKPVTLSCSQTLNHNVMYWYQQKSSQAPKLLFHYYDKDFNNEADTPDNFQSRRPNTSFCFLDIRSPGLGDTAMYLCATRLGLAGSYEQYFGPGTRLTVT.

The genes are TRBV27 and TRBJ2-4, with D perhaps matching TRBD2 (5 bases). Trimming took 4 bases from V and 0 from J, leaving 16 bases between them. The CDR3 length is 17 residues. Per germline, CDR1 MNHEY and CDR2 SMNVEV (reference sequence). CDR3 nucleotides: TGTGCCAGCAGTTCCACCCCCCGGGGTATAGCCAAAAACATTCAGTACTTC. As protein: CASSSTPRGIAKNIQYF.

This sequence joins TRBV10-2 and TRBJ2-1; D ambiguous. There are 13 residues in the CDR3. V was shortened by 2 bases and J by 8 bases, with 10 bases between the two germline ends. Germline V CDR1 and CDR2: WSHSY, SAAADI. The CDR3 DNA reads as TGCGCCAGCAGTGAGACCGCTAGGTATGAGCAGTTCTTC. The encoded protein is CASSETARYEQFF.

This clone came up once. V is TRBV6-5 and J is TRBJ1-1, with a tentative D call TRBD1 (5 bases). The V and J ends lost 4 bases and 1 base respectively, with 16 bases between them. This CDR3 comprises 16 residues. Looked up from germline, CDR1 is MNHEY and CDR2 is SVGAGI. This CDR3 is CASSSRRGVENTEAFF. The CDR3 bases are TGTGCCAGCAGTTCCCGGCGAGGGGTCGAGAACACTGAAGCTTTCTTT.

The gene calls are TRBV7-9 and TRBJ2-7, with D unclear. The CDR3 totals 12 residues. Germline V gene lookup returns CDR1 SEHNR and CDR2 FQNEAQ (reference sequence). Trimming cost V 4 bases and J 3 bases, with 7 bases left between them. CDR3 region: CASSSSDYEQYF. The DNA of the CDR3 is TGTGCCAGCAGCTCATCCGACTACGAGCAGTACTTC.

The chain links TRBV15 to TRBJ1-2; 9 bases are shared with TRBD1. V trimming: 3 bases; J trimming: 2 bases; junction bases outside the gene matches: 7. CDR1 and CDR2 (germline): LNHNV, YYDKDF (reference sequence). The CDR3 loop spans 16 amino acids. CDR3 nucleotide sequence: TGTGCCACCAGCAGGGGGGGGACAGGGTCAAACTATGGCTACACCTTC. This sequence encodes CATSRGGTGSNYGYTF.

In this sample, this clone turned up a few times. CDR3 protein: CASSSWQGYDYEQYF. The CDR3 DNA reads TGTGCCAGCAGTTCCTGGCAGGGTTATGACTACGAGCAGTACTTC. The rearrangement links TRBV27 to TRBJ2-7; a possible D gene is TRBD1 (5 bases). The V and J ends lost 4 bases and 3 bases respectively, with 16 bases between them. The CDR3 length is 15 residues. Per the germline V gene, CDR1 is MNHEY and CDR2 is SMNVEV (reference sequence).

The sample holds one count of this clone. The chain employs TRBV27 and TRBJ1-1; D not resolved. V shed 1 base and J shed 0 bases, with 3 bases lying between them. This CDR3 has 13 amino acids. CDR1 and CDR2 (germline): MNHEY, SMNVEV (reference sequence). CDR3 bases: TGTGCCAGCAGTTTATATCTGAACACTGAAGCTTTCTTT. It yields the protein CASSLYLNTEAFF.

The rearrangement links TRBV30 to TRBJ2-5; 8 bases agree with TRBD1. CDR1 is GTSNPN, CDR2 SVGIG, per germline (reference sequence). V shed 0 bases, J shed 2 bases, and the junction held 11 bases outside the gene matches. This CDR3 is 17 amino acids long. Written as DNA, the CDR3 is TGTGCCTGGAGTGTACACGAGGGACAGGCGGCGCAAGAGACCCAGTACTTC. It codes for CAWSVHEGQAAQETQYF.

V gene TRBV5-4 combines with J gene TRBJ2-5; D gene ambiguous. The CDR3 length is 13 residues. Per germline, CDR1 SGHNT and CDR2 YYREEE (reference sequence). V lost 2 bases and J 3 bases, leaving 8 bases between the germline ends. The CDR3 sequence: CASSFSPEETQYF. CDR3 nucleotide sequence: TGTGCCAGCAGCTTTAGTCCAGAAGAGACCCAGTACTTC.

CDR3: CASSKEHLREPPYEQYF. DNA of the CDR3: TGTGCCAGTAGTAAGGAACACCTGAGGGAGCCACCCTACGAGCAGTACTTC. The V call is TRBV19, the J call TRBJ2-7, with D possibly TRBD2 on 5 matching bases. V lost 4 bases and J lost 2, with 21 bases in between. Germline CDR1 LNHDA, CDR2 SQIVND (reference sequence). The CDR3 loop spans 17 amino acids.

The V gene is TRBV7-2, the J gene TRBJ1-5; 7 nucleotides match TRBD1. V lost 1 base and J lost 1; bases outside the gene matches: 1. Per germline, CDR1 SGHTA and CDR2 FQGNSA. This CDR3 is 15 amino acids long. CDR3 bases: TGTGCCAGCAGCTTAGTGGGACAGAGCAATCAGCCCCAGCATTTT. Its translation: CASSLVGQSNQPQHF.

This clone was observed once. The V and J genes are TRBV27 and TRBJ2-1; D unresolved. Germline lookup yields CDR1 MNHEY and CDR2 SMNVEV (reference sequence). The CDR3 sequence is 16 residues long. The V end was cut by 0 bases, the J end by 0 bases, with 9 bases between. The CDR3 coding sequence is TGTGCCAGCAGTTTATCGACCCTCTTCTCCTACAATGAGCAGTTCTTC. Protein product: CASSLSTLFSYNEQFF.

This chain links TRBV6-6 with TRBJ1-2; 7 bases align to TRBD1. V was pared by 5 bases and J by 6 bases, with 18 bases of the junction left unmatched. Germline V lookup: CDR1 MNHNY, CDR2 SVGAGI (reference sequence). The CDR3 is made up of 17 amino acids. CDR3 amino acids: CASSPQGVGSDPNGYTF. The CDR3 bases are TGTGCCAGCAGTCCCCAGGGGGTAGGATCGGATCCTAATGGCTACACCTTC.

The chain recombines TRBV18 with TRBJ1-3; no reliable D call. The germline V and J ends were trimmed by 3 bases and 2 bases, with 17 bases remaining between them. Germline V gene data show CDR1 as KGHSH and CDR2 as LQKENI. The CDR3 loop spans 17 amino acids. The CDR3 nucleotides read TGTGCCAGCTCACCCATAGGCCGGGGAAGTGCTGGAAACACCATATATTTT. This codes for CASSPIGRGSAGNTIYF.

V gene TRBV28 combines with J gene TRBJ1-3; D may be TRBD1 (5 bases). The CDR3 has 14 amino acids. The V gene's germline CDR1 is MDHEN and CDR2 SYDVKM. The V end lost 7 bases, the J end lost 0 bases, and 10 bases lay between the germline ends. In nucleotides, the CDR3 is TGTGCCAGCACAACAGGACACTCTGGAAACACCATATATTTT. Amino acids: CASTTGHSGNTIYF.

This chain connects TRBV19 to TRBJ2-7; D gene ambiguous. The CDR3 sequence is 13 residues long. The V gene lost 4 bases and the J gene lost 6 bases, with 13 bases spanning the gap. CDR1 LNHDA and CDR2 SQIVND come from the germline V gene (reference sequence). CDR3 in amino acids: CASSNLRVAEQYF. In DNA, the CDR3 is TGTGCCAGTAGTAACTTACGGGTCGCCGAGCAGTACTTC. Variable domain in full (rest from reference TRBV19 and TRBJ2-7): DGGITQSPKYLFRKEGQNVTLSCEQNLNHDAMYWYRQDPGQGLRLIYYSQIVNDFQKGDIAEGYSVSREKKESFPLTVTSAQKNPTAFYLCASSNLRVAEQYFGPGTRLTVT.

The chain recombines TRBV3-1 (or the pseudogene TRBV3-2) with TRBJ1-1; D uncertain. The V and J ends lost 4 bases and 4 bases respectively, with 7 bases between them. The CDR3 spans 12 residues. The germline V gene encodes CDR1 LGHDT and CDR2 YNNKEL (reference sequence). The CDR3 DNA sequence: TGTGCCAGCAGCCTTCAGGCCACTGAAGCTTTCTTT. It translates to CASSLQATEAFF.

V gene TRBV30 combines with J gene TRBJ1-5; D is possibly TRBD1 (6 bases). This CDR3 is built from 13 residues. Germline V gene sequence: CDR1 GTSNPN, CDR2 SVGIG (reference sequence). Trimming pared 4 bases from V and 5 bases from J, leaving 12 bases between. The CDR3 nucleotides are TGTGCCTGGAACGCGGACAGAGATCAGCCCCAGCATTTT. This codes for CAWNADRDQPQHF.

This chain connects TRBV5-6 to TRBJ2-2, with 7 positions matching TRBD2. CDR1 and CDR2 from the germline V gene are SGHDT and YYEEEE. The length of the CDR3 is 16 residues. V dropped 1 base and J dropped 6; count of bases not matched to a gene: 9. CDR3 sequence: CASSLPRERISGELFF. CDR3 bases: TGTGCCAGCAGCTTGCCGCGGGAGAGGATTTCCGGGGAGCTGTTTTTT.

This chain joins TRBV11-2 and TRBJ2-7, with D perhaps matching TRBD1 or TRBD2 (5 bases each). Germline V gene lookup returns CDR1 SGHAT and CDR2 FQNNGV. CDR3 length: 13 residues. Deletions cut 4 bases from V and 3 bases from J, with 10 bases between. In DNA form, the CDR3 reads TGTGCCAGCAGCTGGGGACCGAACTACGAGCAGTACTTC. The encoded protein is CASSWGPNYEQYF.

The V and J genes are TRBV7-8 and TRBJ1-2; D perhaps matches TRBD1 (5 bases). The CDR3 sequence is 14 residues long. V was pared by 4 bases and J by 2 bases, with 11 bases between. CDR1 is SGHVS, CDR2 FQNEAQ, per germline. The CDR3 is CASSSTALNYGYTF. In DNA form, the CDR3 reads TGTGCCAGCAGCTCGACAGCACTAAACTATGGCTACACCTTC.

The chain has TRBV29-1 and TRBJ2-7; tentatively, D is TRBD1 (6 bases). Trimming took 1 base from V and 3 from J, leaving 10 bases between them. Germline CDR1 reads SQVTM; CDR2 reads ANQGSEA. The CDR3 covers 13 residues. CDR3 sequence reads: CSVEVGANYEQYF. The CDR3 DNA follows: TGCAGCGTTGAAGTGGGGGCCAACTACGAGCAGTACTTC.

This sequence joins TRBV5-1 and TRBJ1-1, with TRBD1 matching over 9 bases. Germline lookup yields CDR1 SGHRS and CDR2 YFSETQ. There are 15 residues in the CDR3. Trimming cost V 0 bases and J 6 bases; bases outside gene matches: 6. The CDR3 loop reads CASSLAGTGRAEAFF. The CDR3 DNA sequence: TGCGCCAGCAGCTTGGCAGGGACAGGGCGGGCTGAAGCTTTCTTT.

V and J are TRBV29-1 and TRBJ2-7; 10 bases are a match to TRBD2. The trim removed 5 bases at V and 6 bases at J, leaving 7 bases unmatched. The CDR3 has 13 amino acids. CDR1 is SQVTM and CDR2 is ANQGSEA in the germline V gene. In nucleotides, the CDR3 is TGCAGCGTTATGCCTAGCGGGAGCGTCGAGCAGTACTTC. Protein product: CSVMPSGSVEQYF.

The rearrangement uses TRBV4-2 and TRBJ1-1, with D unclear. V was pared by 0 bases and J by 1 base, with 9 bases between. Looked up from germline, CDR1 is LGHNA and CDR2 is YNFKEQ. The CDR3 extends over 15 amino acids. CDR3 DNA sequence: TGTGCCAGCAGCCAAGATCTGTTCGGGAACACTGAAGCTTTCTTT. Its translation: CASSQDLFGNTEAFF.

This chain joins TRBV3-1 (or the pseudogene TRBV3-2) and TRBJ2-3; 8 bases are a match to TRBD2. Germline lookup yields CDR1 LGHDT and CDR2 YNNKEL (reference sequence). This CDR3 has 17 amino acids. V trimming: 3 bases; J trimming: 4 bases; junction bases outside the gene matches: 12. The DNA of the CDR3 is TGTGCCAGCAGCCAGTCCCCCCCCCGGGAGGGTTCAGATACGCAGTATTTT. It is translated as CASSQSPPREGSDTQYF.